Following are 19 T cell receptor beta chains from one sample sequenced in a study of blood T cell repertoires in COVID-19. Generated by immunoSEQ multiplex PCR, the TCRdb table keeps only in-frame clones and is missing some. The sample holds some 200,000 clones, around 88% seen once. Sequencing was done on a sample of peripheral blood. The receptors stem from a man aged 18 to 29 with active or convalescent COVID-19.

The chain joins TRBV2 to TRBJ1-4; D is undetermined. This CDR3 region has 15 residues. Deletions cut 3 bases from V and 7 bases from J, with 15 bases between. CDR1 is SNHLY, CDR2 FYNNEI, per germline. The CDR3 region has the DNA TGTGCCAGCAGTGAGGGCCCAGACTATTCTGAAAAACTGTTTTTT. Its protein is CASSEGPDYSEKLFF.

The J gene is TRBJ1-6, the V gene TRBV19, with D unresolved. CDR3 length equals 13 residues. The V end lost 5 bases, the J end lost 8 bases, and 10 bases lay between the germline ends. From germline, CDR1 is LNHDA and CDR2 SQIVND (reference sequence). CDR3 sequence: CASSAMRHSPLHF. The DNA of the CDR3 is TGTGCCAGTAGTGCGATGAGGCATTCACCCCTCCACTTT.

This clone was observed once. This chain connects TRBV7-8 to TRBJ2-3, with a weak D call TRBD1 (6 bases). The length of the CDR3 is 14 residues. Looked up from germline, CDR1 is SGHVS and CDR2 is FQNEAQ. The V end was cut by 5 bases, the J end by 5 bases, with 14 bases between. The CDR3, as DNA: TGTGCCAGCAGCCCGAGAACAGGGAAAGATACGCAGTATTTT. It translates to CASSPRTGKDTQYF.

This chain connects TRBV7-8 to TRBJ1-2; D remains unclear. Germline-derived CDR1 and CDR2 are SGHVS and FQNEAQ. CDR3 size: 15 residues. The germline V and J ends were trimmed by 0 bases and 4 bases, with 12 bases remaining between them. The CDR3 loop is CASSLAIGVSYGYTF. CDR3 nucleotide sequence: TGTGCCAGCAGCTTAGCGATCGGGGTATCCTATGGCTACACCTTC. The complete variable domain, with remaining parts taken from reference TRBV7-8 and TRBJ1-2, reads GAGVSQSPRYKVAKRGQDVALRCDPISGHVSLFWYQQALGQGPEFLTYFQNEAQLDKSGLPSDRFFAERPEGSVSTLKIQRTQQEDSAVYLCASSLAIGVSYGYTFGSGTRLTVV.

This sequence joins TRBV29-1 and TRBJ2-5, with TRBD2 as a possible D gene (6 bases). Trimming removed 6 bases from V and 1 base from J, with 12 bases in between. This CDR3 is 13 amino acids long. Germline CDR1 is SQVTM and CDR2 is ANQGSEA. Written as DNA, the CDR3 is TGCAGCGTCCTTGGACTATCCCAAGAGACCCAGTACTTC. Protein sequence: CSVLGLSQETQYF.

Worth noting for this clone: Distinct nucleotide sequences in the sample also encode this CDR3. The V call is TRBV9, the J call TRBJ1-5; no definite D call. The CDR3 totals 14 residues. Germline lookup yields CDR1 SGDLS and CDR2 YYNGEE. Trimming took 0 bases from V and 3 from J, leaving 7 bases between them. CDR3 sequence reads: CASSVGQFNQPQHF. CDR3 DNA sequence: TGTGCCAGCAGCGTAGGACAATTCAATCAGCCCCAGCATTTT.

This chain links TRBV24-1 with TRBJ1-2; possibly TRBD1 for D (6 bases). Germline CDR1 and CDR2: KGHDR and SFDVKD. The V end was cut by 4 bases, the J end by 5 bases, with 7 bases between. The CDR3 contains 12 residues. CDR3 nucleotide sequence: TGTGCCACCAGTGAACAGGGATATGGCTACACCTTC. Protein sequence: CATSEQGYGYTF.

The chain is built from TRBV28 and TRBJ2-1, with TRBD1 matching over 9 bases. The CDR3 length is 18 residues. From germline, CDR1 is MDHEN and CDR2 SYDVKM. V trimming: 8 bases; J trimming: 2 bases; junction bases outside the gene matches: 16. The CDR3 DNA reads TGTGCCAGCGGAGGACAGGGGCGGGTTTTTGGCCCCTACAATGAGCAGTTCTTC. Translation gives CASGGQGRVFGPYNEQFF.

The chain employs TRBV19 and TRBJ2-1; 10 bases are shared with TRBD1. CDR1 is LNHDA, CDR2 SQIVND, per germline (reference sequence). CDR3 length: 14 amino acids. The ends lost 7 bases at V and 7 bases at J; junction bases unmatched: 7. The DNA of the CDR3 is TGTGCCAGTACTCGGACAGGGGGTGGGAATGAGCAGTTCTTC. Translated: CASTRTGGGNEQFF. The variable domain in full, with the rest retrieved from reference TRBV19 and TRBJ2-1, is DGGITQSPKYLFRKEGQNVTLSCEQNLNHDAMYWYRQDPGQGLRLIYYSQIVNDFQKGDIAEGYSVSREKKESFPLTVTSAQKNPTAFYLCASTRTGGGNEQFFGPGTRLTVL.

In this sample, this clone turned up once. This rearrangement joins TRBV27 to TRBJ2-7; weak D call: TRBD2 (6 bases). CDR3 length: 13 amino acids. CDR1 is MNHEY, CDR2 SMNVEV, per germline (reference sequence). V lost 2 bases, J lost 1 base, and 6 bases lay in between. In nucleotides, the CDR3 is TGTGCCAGCAGTTTAGGGAGGTCCTACGAGCAGTACTTC. Translated: CASSLGRSYEQYF.

The chain combines TRBV11-3 with TRBJ2-1; TRBD2 matches at 12 bases. This CDR3 region has 17 residues. The V gene's germline CDR1 is SGHNT and CDR2 YENEEA. J gave up 3 bases and V 1 base, and 4 bases lay outside the gene matches. CDR3 amino acids: CASSLVSLAGGYNEQFF. The CDR3 DNA is TGTGCCAGCAGCTTAGTGTCACTAGCGGGAGGCTACAATGAGCAGTTCTTC.

The chain recombines TRBV30 with TRBJ2-7, with a weak D call TRBD1 (6 bases). Germline V gives CDR1 GTSNPN, CDR2 SVGIG (reference sequence). The CDR3 totals 11 residues. The V and J ends lost 5 bases and 4 bases respectively, with 9 bases between them. CDR3 DNA sequence: TGTGCCTGGTCAACAGGGTACGAGCAGTACTTC. It encodes CAWSTGYEQYF.

As DNA, the CDR3 is TGTGCCAGCAGCCAGGACAGGGTTAGCGAGCAGTACTTC. Amino acid sequence: CASSQDRVSEQYF. The rearrangement uses TRBV12-3 or TRBV12-4 and TRBJ2-7, with 8 bases lining up with TRBD1. The CDR3 loop spans 13 amino acids. Trimming cost V 6 bases and J 6 bases; bases outside gene matches: 7.

The chain is built from TRBV6-2 or TRBV6-3 and TRBJ2-7; the D gene could be TRBD1 or TRBD2 (7 bases each). CDR1 MNHEY and CDR2 SVGEGT come from the germline V gene. The CDR3 is made up of 14 amino acids. Deletions cut 7 bases from V and 5 bases from J, with 18 bases between. The CDR3 DNA reads as TGTGCCAGCACCCCAGGGGGAGGGAGCGACGAGCAGTACTTC. This codes for CASTPGGGSDEQYF.

This chain links TRBV14 with TRBJ1-6; D is unclear. The CDR3 has 13 amino acids. The V end was cut by 3 bases, the J end by 6 bases, with 6 bases between. Per germline, CDR1 SGHDN and CDR2 FVKESK. The CDR3 protein is CASSQLSNSPLHF. The CDR3 bases are TGTGCCAGCAGCCAGCTTAGTAATTCACCCCTCCACTTT.

V usage is TRBV5-1 and J usage is TRBJ2-7, with a possible D match to TRBD2 (6 bases). V was pared by 0 bases and J by 0 bases, with 10 bases between. The CDR3 has 15 amino acids. Germline CDR1 is SGHRS and CDR2 is YFSETQ. The CDR3 coding sequence is TGCGCCAGCAGCTTGGAGGGACTCGTCTCCTACGAGCAGTACTTC. Its protein product is CASSLEGLVSYEQYF.

The chain employs TRBV19 and TRBJ2-7; 7 bases match TRBD1. Germline CDR1 is LNHDA and CDR2 is SQIVND (reference sequence). The CDR3 has 15 residues. V shed 5 bases, J shed 3 bases, and the junction held 10 bases outside the gene matches. The CDR3 DNA sequence: TGTGCCAGTAGTCAAATCGACAGGGTAGACTACGAGCAGTACTTC. Translated, it gives CASSQIDRVDYEQYF.

V usage is TRBV11-2 and J usage is TRBJ2-1; perhaps TRBD2 as D (6 bases). CDR1 and CDR2 (germline): SGHAT, FQNNGV. With 1 base removed from V and 1 base from J, the gap between germline ends came to 11 bases. This CDR3 region has 16 residues. The DNA of the CDR3 is TGTGCCAGCAGCTTAGCCCGACTAGGGTCCTACAATGAGCAGTTCTTC. Translation: CASSLARLGSYNEQFF.

The rearrangement joins TRBV7-9 to TRBJ2-7; TRBD2 aligns across 7 bases. CDR1 is SEHNR, CDR2 FQNEAQ, per germline (reference sequence). CDR3 size: 12 residues. J lost 6 bases, V lost 5 bases, and 4 bases had no gene match. The CDR3 DNA sequence: TGTGCCAGCAGCCGATCGGGGGGCGAGCAGTACTTC. It yields the protein CASSRSGGEQYF.